These 7 T cell receptor beta chains came from one sample sequenced in a study of shared clonotypes between healthy human individuals. Only in-frame clones appear in the TCRdb table, and some are missing; sequencing was by immunoSEQ multiplex PCR. The table lists about 2.2 million clones, approximately 92% of them singletons. CD8 cells regarded as naive lacked CD45RO, were positively chosen for CCR7, and omitted terminally differentiated effector memory CD45RA+ cells. Sample: naive CD8+ T cells from PBMCs. The receptors shown here come from a man between 18 and 35 years old in good health. Some clones in this sample may be carry-over from other donors' samples.

This sequence joins TRBV7-9 and TRBJ1-5; D is unclear. Germline CDR1 reads SEHNR; CDR2 reads FQNEAQ (reference sequence). The CDR3 sequence is 14 residues long. Between the trimmed V and J ends, which lost 4 bases and 6 bases, there was a span of 13 bases. Written as DNA, the CDR3 is TGTGCCAGCAGCTCCTACTCGGGAACTCAGCCCCAGCATTTT. Encoded protein: CASSSYSGTQPQHF.

This rearrangement joins TRBV6-1 to TRBJ2-7, with D tentatively TRBD2 (5 bases). Per the germline V gene, CDR1 is MNHNS and CDR2 is SASEGT. This CDR3 has 10 amino acids. V was cut by 4 bases and J by 12 bases, with 10 bases left in between. CDR3 nucleotide sequence: TGTGCCAGCAGTGCGGACTTACGGTACTTC. Translated, it gives CASSADLRYF.

The rearrangement uses TRBV23-1 and TRBJ1-4; D is ambiguous. TRBV23-1 is an open reading frame whose function is uncertain. Trimming shortened V by 6 bases and J by 1 base, and 15 bases separated the two germline ends. This CDR3 spans 16 amino acids. CDR3 in DNA: TGCGCCAGCAGCCTGCTAGTGTTGGAAACTAATGAAAAACTGTTTTTT. Amino acid sequence: CASSLLVLETNEKLFF.

V gene TRBV29-1 combines with J gene TRBJ2-7; 9 nucleotides align to TRBD1. The CDR3 is 12 residues long. Losses at the gene ends were 7 bases for V and 6 bases for J; bases not matched to a gene: 7. Germline assignment: CDR1 SQVTM and CDR2 ANQGSEA. The CDR3 protein is CSAAGQGGEQYF. The CDR3 bases are TGCAGCGCCGCGGGACAGGGTGGCGAGCAGTACTTC.

The rearrangement links TRBV5-6 to TRBJ2-5, with unresolved D. Germline CDR1 is SGHDT and CDR2 is YYEEEE. The CDR3 runs to 15 residues. The V end lost 3 bases, the J end lost 4 bases, and 16 bases lay between the germline ends. The DNA of the CDR3 is TGTGCCAGCAGCTCCCGTGTTAGAGTCTCAGAGACCCAGTACTTC. Protein product: CASSSRVRVSETQYF. Combining the CDR3 with reference TRBV5-6 and TRBJ2-5 gives the whole variable domain DAGVTQSPTHLIKTRGQQVTLRCSPKSGHDTVSWYQQALGQGPQFIFQYYEEEERQRGNFPDRFSGHQFPNYSSELNVNALLLGDSALYLCASSSRVRVSETQYFGPGTRLLVL.

The chain is built from TRBV15 and TRBJ2-1; D may be TRBD2 (8 bases). The CDR3 extends over 17 amino acids. CDR1 LNHNV and CDR2 YYDKDF come from the germline V gene (reference sequence). V was clipped by 6 bases and J by 3 bases, with 21 bases between them. CDR3: CATRFGSGTDVYNEQFF. CDR3 coding DNA: TGTGCCACCAGATTCGGTAGCGGGACAGACGTCTACAATGAGCAGTTCTTC.

The chain uses TRBV7-9 and TRBJ2-6; TRBD1 matches 8 bases. J gave up 0 bases and V 8 bases, and 9 bases lay outside the gene matches. The CDR3 covers 17 residues. CDR1 is SEHNR, CDR2 FQNEAQ, per germline (reference sequence). CDR3 in amino acids: CASVQGTGNSGANVLTF. DNA of the CDR3: TGTGCCAGCGTCCAAGGGACAGGAAACTCTGGGGCCAACGTCCTGACTTTC.